This T cell receptor (beta chain) was captured in a study of Graves' ophthalmopathy and Graves' hyperthyroidism. Findings and limits, study-wide: Distinction of ophthalmopathy from stable hyperthyroidism by a 13-signature model reached approximately 89% sensitivity and 75% to 83% specificity.

Amplifying from RNA transcripts, the study obtained TCR beta CDR3 regions. An opening RT-PCR round employed HTBI primers and preceded a second-round multiplex PCR. A single record per CDR3 protein comes from TCRdb applying MiXCR to the multiplex PCR reads. The sample shows 400,000 to 450,000 distinct CDR3 sequences, around 21% of them seen only once. With regard to this clonotype: Its antigen is unidentified.

The V end was cut by 1 base, the J end by 0 bases, with 7 bases between. This CDR3 has 15 residues. Germline values: CDR1 SGHTA, CDR2 FQGNSA. What was sequenced was peripheral blood. This chain joins TRBV7-2 and TRBJ1-3; D not resolved. This clonotype was obtained from a woman aged 18-35 years with stable Graves' hyperthyroidism. The CDR3 DNA reads TGTGCCAGCAGCTTAGGGCAGCTCTCTGGAAACACCATATATTTT. Its translation is CASSLGQLSGNTIYF. The full variable domain, its missing parts supplied by reference TRBV7-2 and TRBJ1-3, is GAGVSQSPSNKVTEKGKDVELRCDPISGHTALYWYRQSLGQGLEFLIYFQGNSAPDKSGLPSDRFSAERTGGSVSTLTIQRTQQEDSAVYLCASSLGQLSGNTIYFGEGSWLTVV.